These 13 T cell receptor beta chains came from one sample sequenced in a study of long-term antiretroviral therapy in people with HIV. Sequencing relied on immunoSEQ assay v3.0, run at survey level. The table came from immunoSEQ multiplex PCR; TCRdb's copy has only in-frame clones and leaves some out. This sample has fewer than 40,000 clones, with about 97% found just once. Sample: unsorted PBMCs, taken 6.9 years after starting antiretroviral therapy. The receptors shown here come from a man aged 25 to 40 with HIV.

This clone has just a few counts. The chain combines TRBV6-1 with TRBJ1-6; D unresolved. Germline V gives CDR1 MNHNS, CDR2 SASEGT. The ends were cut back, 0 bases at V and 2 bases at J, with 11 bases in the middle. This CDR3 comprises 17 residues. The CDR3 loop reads CASSEAPSPTYNSPLHF. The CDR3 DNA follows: TGTGCCAGCAGTGAAGCCCCCTCACCTACCTATAATTCACCCCTCCACTTT.

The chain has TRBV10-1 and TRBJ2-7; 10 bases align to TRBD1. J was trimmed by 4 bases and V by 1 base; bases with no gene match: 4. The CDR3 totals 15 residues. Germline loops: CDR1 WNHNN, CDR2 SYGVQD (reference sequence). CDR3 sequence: CASSELGQGPYEQYF. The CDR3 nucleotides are TGCGCCAGCAGTGAGTTGGGACAGGGGCCATACGAGCAGTACTTC.

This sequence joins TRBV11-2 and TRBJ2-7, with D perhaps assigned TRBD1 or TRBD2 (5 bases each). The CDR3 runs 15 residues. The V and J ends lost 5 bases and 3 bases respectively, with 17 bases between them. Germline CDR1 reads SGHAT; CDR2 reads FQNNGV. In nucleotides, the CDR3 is TGTGCCAGCAGCCTAATAGGGACGCCAGACTACGAGCAGTACTTC. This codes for CASSLIGTPDYEQYF. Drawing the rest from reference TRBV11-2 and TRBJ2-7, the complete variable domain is EAGVAQSPRYKIIEKRQSVAFWCNPISGHATLYWYQQILGQGPKLLIQFQNNGVVDDSQLPKDRFSAERLKGVDSTLKIQPAKLEDSAVYLCASSLIGTPDYEQYFGPGTRLTVT.

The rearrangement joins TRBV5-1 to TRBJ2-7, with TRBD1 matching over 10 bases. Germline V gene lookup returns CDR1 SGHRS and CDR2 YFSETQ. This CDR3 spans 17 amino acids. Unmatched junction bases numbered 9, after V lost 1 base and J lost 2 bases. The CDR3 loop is CASSLWGQGLETYEQYF. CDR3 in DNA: TGCGCCAGCAGCTTGTGGGGACAGGGGTTGGAAACCTACGAGCAGTACTTC.

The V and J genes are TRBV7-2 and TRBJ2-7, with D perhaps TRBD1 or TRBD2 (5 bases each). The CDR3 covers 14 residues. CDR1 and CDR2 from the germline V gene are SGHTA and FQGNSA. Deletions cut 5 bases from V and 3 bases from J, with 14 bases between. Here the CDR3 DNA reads TGTGCCAGCAGCCGGGACCGAAATATCTACGAGCAGTACTTC. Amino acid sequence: CASSRDRNIYEQYF.

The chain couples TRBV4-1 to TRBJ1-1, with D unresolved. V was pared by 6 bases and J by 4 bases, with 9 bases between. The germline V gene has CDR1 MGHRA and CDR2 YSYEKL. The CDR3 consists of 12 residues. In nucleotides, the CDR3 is TGCGCCAGCAGGGCGGTGGGCACTGAAGCTTTCTTT. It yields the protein CASRAVGTEAFF.

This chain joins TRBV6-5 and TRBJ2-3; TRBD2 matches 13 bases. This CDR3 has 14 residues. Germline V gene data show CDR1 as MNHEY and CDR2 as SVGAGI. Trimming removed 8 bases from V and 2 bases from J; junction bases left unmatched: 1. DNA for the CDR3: TGTGCCAGCGGGACTAGCGGGATCACAGATACGCAGTATTTT. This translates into CASGTSGITDTQYF.

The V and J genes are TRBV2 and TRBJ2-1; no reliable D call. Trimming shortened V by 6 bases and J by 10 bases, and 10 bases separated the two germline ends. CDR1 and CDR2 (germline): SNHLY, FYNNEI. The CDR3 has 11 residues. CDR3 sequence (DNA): TGTGCCAGCAGCCATCTTAGAGAGCAGTTCTTC. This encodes CASSHLREQFF.

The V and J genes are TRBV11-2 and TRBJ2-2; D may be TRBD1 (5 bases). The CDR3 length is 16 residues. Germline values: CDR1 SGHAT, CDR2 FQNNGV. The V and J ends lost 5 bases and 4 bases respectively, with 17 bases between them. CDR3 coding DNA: TGTGCCAGCAGCCCCAGCCCCAAGGGGCGCACCGGGGAGCTGTTTTTT. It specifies CASSPSPKGRTGELFF.

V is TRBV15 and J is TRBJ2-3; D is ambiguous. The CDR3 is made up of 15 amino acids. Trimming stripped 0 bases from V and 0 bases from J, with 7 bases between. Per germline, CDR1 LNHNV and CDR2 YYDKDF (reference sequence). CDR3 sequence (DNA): TGTGCCACCAGCAGAGATGGGGTTAGCACAGATACGCAGTATTTT. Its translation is CATSRDGVSTDTQYF.

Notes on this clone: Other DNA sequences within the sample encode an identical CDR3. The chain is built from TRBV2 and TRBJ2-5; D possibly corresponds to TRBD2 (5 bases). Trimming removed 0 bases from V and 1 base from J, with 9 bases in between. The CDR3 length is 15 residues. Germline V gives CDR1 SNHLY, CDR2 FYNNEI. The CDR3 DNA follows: TGTGCCAGCAGTGAAGCTCGCGGGCCCCAAGAGACCCAGTACTTC. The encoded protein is CASSEARGPQETQYF.

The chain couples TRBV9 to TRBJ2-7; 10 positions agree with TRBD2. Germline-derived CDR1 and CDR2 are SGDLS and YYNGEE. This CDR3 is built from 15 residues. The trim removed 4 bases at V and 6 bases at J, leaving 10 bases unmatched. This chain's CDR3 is CASSPGDGTSAEQYF. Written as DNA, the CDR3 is TGTGCCAGCAGCCCCGGGGATGGGACTAGCGCCGAGCAGTACTTC. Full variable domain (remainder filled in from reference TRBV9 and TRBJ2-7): DSGVTQTPKHLITATGQRVTLRCSPRSGDLSVYWYQQSLDQGLQFLIQYYNGEERAKGNILERFSAQQFPDLHSELNLSSLELGDSALYFCASSPGDGTSAEQYFGPGTRLTVT.

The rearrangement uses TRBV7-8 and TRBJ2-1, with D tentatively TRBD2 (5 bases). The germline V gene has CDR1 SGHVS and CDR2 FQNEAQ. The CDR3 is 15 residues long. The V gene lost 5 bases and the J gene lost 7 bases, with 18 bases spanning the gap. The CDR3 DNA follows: TGTGCCAGCAGCCCTGGAGGTGGTTCCGGGAATGAGCAGTTCTTC. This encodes CASSPGGGSGNEQFF.